The rows below give T cell receptor beta chains drawn from one sample of a study of blood T cell repertoires in COVID-19. The data were produced by immunoSEQ multiplex PCR, yet TCRdb's version contains in-frame clones alone and is incomplete. This sample has a few hundred thousand clones; over 75% occur once, and the top ten carry around 13%. The sample comprised peripheral blood. These receptors all stem from a human donor in a cohort sampled during active COVID-19. The CDR3 runs from the conserved cysteine through the conserved F or W. The order of the fields is CDR3 DNA, CDR3 protein, J gene, D gene, clone size, V gene, CDR3 length. The D gene is left open where the match is weak. A clone size is listed for some rows: how often the clone was seen (once, few, many), or a class if it is expanded.

DNA: TGTGCCAGCAGTGCCGAGGGGGCCGAGGTGGGGACCGGGGAGCTGTTTTTT
CDR3: CASSAEGAEVGTGELFF
J: TRBJ2-2
D: TRBD1
size: .
V: TRBV2
length: 17

DNA: TGTGCCAGCAGACTAGCGGGGAGGCAAGAGACCCAGTACTTC
CDR3: CASRLAGRQETQYF
J: TRBJ2-5
D: TRBD2
size: .
V: TRBV6-5
length: 14

DNA: TGCGCCAGCAGCCCCCGTGGACAGCAGCAATACTACGAGCAGTACTTC
CDR3: CASSPRGQQQYYEQYF
J: TRBJ2-7
D: .
size: .
V: TRBV5-1
length: 16

DNA: TGTGCCAGCAGTACTACGGGACTAGCAGGGATAGGTGAGCAGTTCTTC
CDR3: CASSTTGLAGIGEQFF
J: TRBJ2-1
D: TRBD2
size: .
V: TRBV28
length: 16

DNA: TGTGCCAGCAGTGGGCCGGGACAGCTCTACGAGCAGTACTTC
CDR3: CASSGPGQLYEQYF
J: TRBJ2-7
D: TRBD1
size: .
V: TRBV25-1
length: 14

DNA: TGTGCCAGCAGCTTATTGACCAGCGCCTACAATGAGCAGTTCTTC
CDR3: CASSLLTSAYNEQFF
J: TRBJ2-1
D: .
size: .
V: TRBV7-2
length: 15

DNA: TGTGCCAGCAGGGGAGATCCCTACGAGCAGTACTTC
CDR3: CASRGDPYEQYF
J: TRBJ2-7
D: .
size: .
V: TRBV28
length: 12

DNA: TGTGCCAGCAGCCACAGAACCGGGGAGCTGTTTTTT
CDR3: CASSHRTGELFF
J: TRBJ2-2
D: .
size: .
V: TRBV7-3
length: 12

DNA: TGTGCCAGTACCGCTGGGGCGGGAAGGGATGAGCAGTTCTTC
CDR3: CASTAGAGRDEQFF
J: TRBJ2-1
D: .
size: .
V: TRBV19
length: 14

DNA: TGTGCCAGCAGTCTAGAAGGGGCGGACACAGATACGCAGTATTTT
CDR3: CASSLEGADTDTQYF
J: TRBJ2-3
D: .
size: .
V: TRBV7-3
length: 15

DNA: TGTGCCAGCAGTCCGGACAGGGGCCCCACAGATACGCAGTATTTT
CDR3: CASSPDRGPTDTQYF
J: TRBJ2-3
D: TRBD1
size: .
V: TRBV6-5
length: 15

DNA: TGTGCCAGTAGTCGGGGGGGTTTCATGAACACTGAAGCTTTCTTT
CDR3: CASSRGGFMNTEAFF
J: TRBJ1-1
D: .
size: .
V: TRBV19
length: 15

DNA: TGTGCCAGCACTTCTCGAGGACCGCGGGCCGGGGAGCTGTTTTTT
CDR3: CASTSRGPRAGELFF
J: TRBJ2-2
D: .
size: few
V: TRBV5-4
length: 15

DNA: TGTGCCAGCAGCTTGGATCAAGACACCGCAACTGGATACGAGCAGTACTTC
CDR3: CASSLDQDTATGYEQYF
J: TRBJ2-7
D: .
size: .
V: TRBV5-6
length: 17

DNA: TGTGCCAGCTCACCAGGTCTAGCGGATTCCTACACCTACGAGCAGTACTTC
CDR3: CASSPGLADSYTYEQYF
J: TRBJ2-7
D: TRBD2
size: once
V: TRBV18
length: 17

DNA: TGTGCCAGCAGTTCCCGAGACAGGGTGGATGAGCAGTTCTTC
CDR3: CASSSRDRVDEQFF
J: TRBJ2-1
D: TRBD1
size: .
V: TRBV28
length: 14

DNA: TGTGCCAGCAGTTCGACCGCCGGGACAGGGTTCACAGATACGCAGTATTTT
CDR3: CASSSTAGTGFTDTQYF
J: TRBJ2-3
D: TRBD1
size: .
V: TRBV27
length: 17

DNA: TGTGCTAGCAGCAAAAGACAGGGGGGGTCTGAGCAGTTCTTC
CDR3: CASSKRQGGSEQFF
J: TRBJ2-1
D: TRBD1
size: .
V: TRBV7-7
length: 14

DNA: TGTGCCAGCTCGCGGGAGGAGAACACTGAAGCTTTCTTT
CDR3: CASSREENTEAFF
J: TRBJ1-1
D: .
size: .
V: TRBV11-3
length: 13

DNA: TGCGCCAGCAGCCACGCGGGACAGTCAGGGGGCTACACCTTC
CDR3: CASSHAGQSGGYTF
J: TRBJ1-2
D: TRBD1
size: few
V: TRBV4-3
length: 14

DNA: TGTGCCAGTAGTATTTCGGAGACGAATGAAAAACTGTTTTTT
CDR3: CASSISETNEKLFF
J: TRBJ1-4
D: .
size: .
V: TRBV19
length: 14

DNA: TGTGCCATCATGGCGGCTAGCGGGAGATCCTACGAGCAGTACTTC
CDR3: CAIMAASGRSYEQYF
J: TRBJ2-7
D: TRBD2
size: .
V: TRBV10-3
length: 15

DNA: TGTGCCAGCAGCAGGGGTGTGGACTACAATGAGCAGTTCTTC
CDR3: CASSRGVDYNEQFF
J: TRBJ2-1
D: .
size: .
V: TRBV9
length: 14

DNA: TGTGCCAGCAGCTCTAAGACAGGGGCGAACACCGGGGAGCTGTTTTTT
CDR3: CASSSKTGANTGELFF
J: TRBJ2-2
D: TRBD1
size: .
V: TRBV11-3
length: 16

DNA: TGTGCCAGCAGTTCCATATCAGGGGCCTATGGCTACACCTTC
CDR3: CASSSISGAYGYTF
J: TRBJ1-2
D: .
size: many
V: TRBV2
length: 14

DNA: TGTGCCAGCACGCACGGGCTAGCGGGAGGGTGGCGCAGCAATGAGCAGTTCTTC
CDR3: CASTHGLAGGWRSNEQFF
J: TRBJ2-1
D: TRBD2
size: .
V: TRBV3-1/TRBV3-2
length: 18

DNA: TGTGCCACCAGTGATCCAGGACTAGCGGGACGAGAGACCCAGTACTTC
CDR3: CATSDPGLAGRETQYF
J: TRBJ2-5
D: TRBD2
size: once
V: TRBV24-1
length: 16

DNA: TGTGCCAGCAGTTCGGGACTAGAGATAGATACGCAGTATTTT
CDR3: CASSSGLEIDTQYF
J: TRBJ2-3
D: TRBD2
size: .
V: TRBV7-3
length: 14

DNA: TGTGCCAGCAGCCGAGACAGGGACAATCAGCCCCAGCATTTT
CDR3: CASSRDRDNQPQHF
J: TRBJ1-5
D: TRBD1
size: few
V: TRBV7-8
length: 14

DNA: TGTGCCATCCGGCCGGACACCAGCTCTGGAAACACCATATATTTT
CDR3: CAIRPDTSSGNTIYF
J: TRBJ1-3
D: .
size: .
V: TRBV10-3
length: 15

DNA: TGCGCCAGCAGCTTGGTGGACAGGGGTATGGACACTGAAGCTTTCTTT
CDR3: CASSLVDRGMDTEAFF
J: TRBJ1-1
D: TRBD1
size: .
V: TRBV5-1
length: 16

DNA: TGTGCCAGCAGCTTACAGGGCACCGCTTCCTACGAGCAGTACTTC
CDR3: CASSLQGTASYEQYF
J: TRBJ2-7
D: .
size: .
V: TRBV11-3
length: 15

DNA: TGTGCCAGCAGTTTATTTGGGGAGGGGGAGCTGTTTTTT
CDR3: CASSLFGEGELFF
J: TRBJ2-2
D: .
size: .
V: TRBV28
length: 13

DNA: TGTGCCAGCAGGGACAGGGTGGAGGAAAAACTGTTTTTT
CDR3: CASRDRVEEKLFF
J: TRBJ1-4
D: TRBD1
size: .
V: TRBV6-6
length: 13

DNA: TGTGCCAGCAGCTTTGGCACTCAGGGGGCTTACTATGGCTACACCTTC
CDR3: CASSFGTQGAYYGYTF
J: TRBJ1-2
D: TRBD1
size: .
V: TRBV13
length: 16

DNA: TGTGCCAGCAGCATCGGGACAGGGAATTCACCCCTCCACTTT
CDR3: CASSIGTGNSPLHF
J: TRBJ1-6
D: TRBD1
size: .
V: TRBV11-3
length: 14

DNA: TGTGCCAGCAGAAGGCGGCGGGAGGGCTACAATGAGCAGTTCTTC
CDR3: CASRRRREGYNEQFF
J: TRBJ2-1
D: TRBD2
size: .
V: TRBV2
length: 15

DNA: TGTGCCAGCAGTCCACCGGGACTAGCGGGGGCCCACGAGCAGTACTTC
CDR3: CASSPPGLAGAHEQYF
J: TRBJ2-7
D: TRBD2
size: .
V: TRBV27
length: 16

DNA: TGTGCCAGCAGCCAAGGACAGGGTAGGCAGCCCCAGCATTTT
CDR3: CASSQGQGRQPQHF
J: TRBJ1-5
D: TRBD1
size: .
V: TRBV5-8
length: 14

DNA: TGTGCCAGCTGTCGGGGACAGGGTATCACTGAAGCTTTCTTT
CDR3: CASCRGQGITEAFF
J: TRBJ1-1
D: TRBD1
size: .
V: TRBV6-5
length: 14

DNA: TGCGCCAGCAGCTGGGACAGGAGGAAGTACCAAGAGACCCAGTACTTC
CDR3: CASSWDRRKYQETQYF
J: TRBJ2-5
D: TRBD1
size: .
V: TRBV5-1
length: 16

DNA: TGTGCCAGCAGCCCCTCAGGGAGGGAGACCCAGTACTTC
CDR3: CASSPSGRETQYF
J: TRBJ2-5
D: .
size: .
V: TRBV3-1/TRBV3-2
length: 13

DNA: TGTGCCAGCAAGGGGCTAGCGGGCTACGAGCAGTACTTC
CDR3: CASKGLAGYEQYF
J: TRBJ2-7
D: TRBD2
size: .
V: TRBV6-6
length: 13

DNA: TGTGCCAGCAGCTTGTATCTAGCGGGACCCGGGGAGCTGTTTTTT
CDR3: CASSLYLAGPGELFF
J: TRBJ2-2
D: TRBD2
size: few
V: TRBV5-4
length: 15

DNA: TGTGCCAGCAGTGCCACAGGGCGTCATGGCTACACCTTC
CDR3: CASSATGRHGYTF
J: TRBJ1-2
D: .
size: .
V: TRBV12-3/TRBV12-4
length: 13

DNA: TGTGCCAGCACCCTACAGGGGTCCTCAGATACGCAGTATTTT
CDR3: CASTLQGSSDTQYF
J: TRBJ2-3
D: TRBD1
size: .
V: TRBV28
length: 14

DNA: TGTGCCAGCAGTTGGGACAGGGTTCAGCCCCAGCATTTT
CDR3: CASSWDRVQPQHF
J: TRBJ1-5
D: TRBD1
size: .
V: TRBV7-9
length: 13

DNA: TGTGCCAGCAGACGAATAAGGGGTGGTTATGGCTACACCTTC
CDR3: CASRRIRGGYGYTF
J: TRBJ1-2
D: .
size: .
V: TRBV11-2
length: 14

DNA: TGTGCCAGCAGCCAAGTGGTTAGCGGGAGGGGGCGTGATACGCAGTATTTT
CDR3: CASSQVVSGRGRDTQYF
J: TRBJ2-3
D: TRBD2
size: .
V: TRBV3-1/TRBV3-2
length: 17